A selection of T cell receptor beta chains follows, all from one sample in a study of T cell changes during pregnancy in multiple sclerosis. Data came from immunoSEQ multiplex PCR; TCRdb stores just in-frame clones and leaves some out. Of tens of thousands of clones detected, 90% appear once; the ten largest clones hold approximately 3%. This sample comprised peripheral blood, obtained in the first trimester of pregnancy. The receptors stem from a female donor in good health, enrolled as a control in a pregnancy study. Each CDR3 is given with its conserved first and last residue. A D gene is named only where the DNA matches it firmly. A clone size is listed for some rows: how often the clone was seen (once, few, many), or a class if it is expanded.

abundance | j_gene | d_gene | v_gene | CDR3nt | CDR3aa
NA | TRBJ1-2 | TRBD1 | TRBV11-2 | TGTGCCAGCAGCTTAGGAGGTTCAGGGGGTTACTATGGCTACACCTTC | CASSLGGSGGYYGYTF
NA | TRBJ2-3 | TRBD2 | TRBV7-2 | TGTGCCAGCCGACGTGGGTCTAGCGGGGCGGATACGCAGTATTTT | CASRRGSSGADTQYF
NA | TRBJ2-5 | NA | TRBV5-8 | TGTGCCAGCAGCTCCGATGGTTGGGAGGCGGCGGTTCAAGAGACCCAGTACTTC | CASSSDGWEAAVQETQYF
few | TRBJ2-3 | TRBD2 | TRBV28 | TGTGCCAGCAGTTTAGAGGGGGGACTAGCGCTATCGGATACGCAGTATTTT | CASSLEGGLALSDTQYF
few | TRBJ1-6 | TRBD1 | TRBV4-1 | TGCGCCAGCAGCCAAGAACCGACAGGGTCAATTTCACCCCTCCACTTT | CASSQEPTGSISPLHF
NA | TRBJ1-2 | TRBD1 | TRBV18 | TGTGCCAGCTCACCAGGGACAGGGACCTATGGCTACACCTTC | CASSPGTGTYGYTF
NA | TRBJ1-2 | TRBD1 | TRBV4-3 | TGCGCCAGCAGCCACCTCAGGGGGTATGGCTACACCTTC | CASSHLRGYGYTF
NA | TRBJ2-7 | NA | TRBV15 | TGTGCCACCAGCCGCGGAGAAACCGAGCAGTACTTC | CATSRGETEQYF
NA | TRBJ1-2 | TRBD1 | TRBV30 | TGTGCCTGGTCAGGACAGGGGGGGATTTATAGCTACACCTTC | CAWSGQGGIYSYTF
NA | TRBJ1-2 | NA | TRBV15 | TGTGCCACCAGCCATGGAGTCGCGAGGAATGGCTACACCTTC | CATSHGVARNGYTF
NA | TRBJ2-3 | TRBD2 | TRBV27 | TGTGCCAGCAGTTCCCGGACTAGCGGGGGGAGCACAGATACGCAGTATTTT | CASSSRTSGGSTDTQYF
NA | TRBJ1-4 | NA | TRBV19 | TGTGCCAGTAGTACCACATCGGGTGTGCTGTTTTTT | CASSTTSGVLFF
NA | TRBJ2-5 | TRBD2 | TRBV5-1 | TGCGCCAGCAGCTTGGGACTAGCGGGAAATCAAGAGACCCAGTACTTC | CASSLGLAGNQETQYF
NA | TRBJ1-1 | TRBD1 | TRBV5-1 | TGCGCCAGCAACGGAGACCGGGACAGGGACACTGAAGCTTTCTTT | CASNGDRDRDTEAFF
NA | TRBJ2-3 | TRBD1 | TRBV7-9 | TGTGCCAGCAGCTTAGAGACAGGGGGCACAGATACGCAGTATTTT | CASSLETGGTDTQYF